The 8 T cell receptor beta chains presented below share a single source sample, sequenced in a study of blood T cells in healthy people across ages. A J-beta primer mix and a sample-barcoded 5' primer were used in a second PCR of about 7 to 12 cycles. Each CDR3 protein is one row after TCRdb ran MiXCR on the 5' RACE reads. The data show around 710,000 distinct CDR3 sequences, with around 46% seen just once and roughly 20% held by the top ten. Sequencing input: blood. These receptors were collected from a woman aged 60-75 years in good health.

This clonotype was recorded at least ten times. The rearrangement uses TRBV7-2 and TRBJ2-7; 9 bases match TRBD2. After removal of 1 base from V and 6 bases from J, the junction contained 7 bases not matched to a gene. This CDR3 comprises 15 residues. Germline assignment: CDR1 SGHTA and CDR2 FQGNSA. The CDR3 spells CASSLGGGRAFEQYF. DNA for the CDR3: TGTGCCAGCAGCTTAGGTGGCGGGAGGGCCTTCGAGCAGTACTTC.

This clonotype has only one observation. Being one base from a much bigger clone, this may be a read error. The chain couples TRBV4-3 to TRBJ2-6, with D maybe TRBD2 (6 bases). Germline values: CDR1 LGHNA, CDR2 YSLEER. The CDR3 is made up of 19 amino acids. The CDR3 protein is CASSQPQRGGNSGTNVLTF. The CDR3, as DNA: TGCGCCAGCAGCCAACCCCAAAGGGGAGGAAACTCTGGGACCAACGTCCTGACTTTC.

This sequence joins TRBV7-3 and TRBJ1-2, with D maybe TRBD1 (6 bases). The V gene lost 1 base and the J gene lost 8 bases, with 14 bases spanning the gap. From germline, CDR1 is SGHTA and CDR2 FQGTGA. The CDR3 has 14 residues. The CDR3 DNA follows: TGTGCCAGCAGCTTAAACAGGGTCAGGCAAGGCTACACCTTC. It specifies CASSLNRVRQGYTF. The full variable domain, its missing parts supplied by reference TRBV7-3 and TRBJ1-2, is GAGVSQTPSNKVTEKGKYVELRCDPISGHTALYWYRQSLGQGPEFLIYFQGTGAADDSGLPNDRFFAVRPEGSVSTLKIQRTERGDSAVYLCASSLNRVRQGYTFGSGTRLTVV.

This sequence joins TRBV29-1 and TRBJ1-4; 8 bases are a match to TRBD1. Germline-derived CDR1 and CDR2 are SQVTM and ANQGSEA. The length of the CDR3 is 14 residues. The ends lost 6 bases at V and 5 bases at J; junction bases unmatched: 8. CDR3 DNA: TGCAGCGTGGGATCCGGGACAGGAAATGAAAAACTGTTTTTT. Its protein is CSVGSGTGNEKLFF.

This clonotype was picked up a small number of times. The J gene is TRBJ2-5, the V gene TRBV2; 10 nucleotides match TRBD1. CDR3 size: 15 residues. Unmatched junction bases numbered 9, after V lost 7 bases and J lost 4 bases. Per the germline V gene, CDR1 is SNHLY and CDR2 is FYNNEI. The CDR3 sequence is CASIPGTGVPETQYF. CDR3 in DNA: TGTGCCAGCATCCCCGGGACAGGGGTTCCAGAGACCCAGTACTTC.

As regards this clonotype: A much larger clonotype is one base distant, so this may be a read error. The V call is TRBV7-2, the J call TRBJ2-4, with a tentative D call TRBD1 (6 bases). With the DNA end fitting TRBJ2-7 better, the J assignment may be wrong. This CDR3 contains 15 residues. The germline V gene has CDR1 SGHTA and CDR2 FQGNSA. In nucleotides, the CDR3 is TGTGCCAGCAGGATAGTAGGGGGTATAGGCTACGAGCAGTACTTC. Amino acids: CASRIVGGIGYEQYF.

Points on this clonotype: One end of the junction varies from germline; a read error may be responsible. The chain combines TRBV4-2 with TRBJ1-4, with D maybe TRBD1 (5 bases). This CDR3 has 16 residues. Germline-derived CDR1 and CDR2 are LGHNA and YNFKEQ. CDR3 region: CVSSQDGGRLNEKLFF. DNA of the CDR3: TGTGTCAGCAGCCAAGATGGGGGACGGCTTAATGAAAAACTGTTTTTT.

The sample holds a few counts of this clonotype. V gene TRBV7-9 combines with J gene TRBJ2-3; no reliable D call. V lost 6 bases to trimming and J lost 5 bases, with 6 bases between them. The CDR3 contains 11 residues. CDR1 is SEHNR, CDR2 FQNEAQ, per germline (reference sequence). The CDR3 region has the DNA TGTGCCAGCAGGATTAGAGATACGCAGTATTTT. Its protein product is CASRIRDTQYF. The whole variable domain, remainder taken from reference TRBV7-9 and TRBJ2-3, is DTGVSQNPRHKITKRGQNVTFRCDPISEHNRLYWYRQTLGQGPEFLTYFQNEAQLEKSRLLSDRFSAERPKGSFSTLEIQRTEQGDSAMYLCASRIRDTQYFGPGTRLTVL.